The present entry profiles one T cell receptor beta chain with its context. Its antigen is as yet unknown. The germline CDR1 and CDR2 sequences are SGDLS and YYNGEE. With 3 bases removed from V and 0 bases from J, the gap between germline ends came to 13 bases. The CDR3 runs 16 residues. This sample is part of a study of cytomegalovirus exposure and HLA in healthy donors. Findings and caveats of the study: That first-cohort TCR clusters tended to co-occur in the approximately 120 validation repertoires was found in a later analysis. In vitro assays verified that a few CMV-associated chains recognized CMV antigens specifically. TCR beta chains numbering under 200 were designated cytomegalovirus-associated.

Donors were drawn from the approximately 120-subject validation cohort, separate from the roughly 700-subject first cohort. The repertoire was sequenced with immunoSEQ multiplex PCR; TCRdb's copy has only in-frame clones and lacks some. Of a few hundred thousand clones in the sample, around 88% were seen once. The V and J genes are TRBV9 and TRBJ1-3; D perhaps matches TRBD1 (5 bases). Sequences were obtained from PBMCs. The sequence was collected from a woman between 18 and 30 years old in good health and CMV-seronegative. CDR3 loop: CASSARDSHSGNTIYF. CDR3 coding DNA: TGTGCCAGCAGCGCCCGGGACTCGCACTCTGGAAACACCATATATTTT. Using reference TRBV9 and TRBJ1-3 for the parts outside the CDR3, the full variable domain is DSGVTQTPKHLITATGQRVTLRCSPRSGDLSVYWYQQSLDQGLQFLIQYYNGEERAKGNILERFSAQQFPDLHSELNLSSLELGDSALYFCASSARDSHSGNTIYFGEGSWLTVV.